This T cell receptor (beta chain) appears in the sequencing data of a study of breast tumors, draining lymph nodes, adjacent tissues. Samples came from axillary lymph nodes draining the breast cancer. Study-wide points: Tumor and nontumor repertoires were significantly more similar in luminal-like than in basal-like breast cancer.

A word on this clonotype: Antigen specificity is unknown. This clone may be a read error of a much larger clone one base away.

TCRdb analysed the multiplex PCR reads with MiXCR anew, one entry per CDR3 protein. This table holds about 100,000 distinct CDR3 sequences, around 21% found once. In germline, CDR1 is MNHEY, CDR2 SVGAGI. The V and J ends lost 4 bases and 6 bases respectively, with 12 bases between them. This CDR3 contains 14 residues. The TCR originated in a female donor with breast cancer. Some clones in this sample may be carry-over from other donors' samples. Sequencing was carried out using axillary lymph node tissue. This sequence joins TRBV6-5 and TRBJ2-2; D gene unclear. The CDR3 nucleotides read TGTGCCAGCAGTTGTGCACGGGCCCCCGGGGAGCTGTTTTTT. Amino acid sequence: CASSCARAPGELFF.